This TCR beta chain was retrieved from a study of T cell responses to AZD1222 COVID-19 vaccine. The protocol was immunoSEQ multiplex PCR, while the TCRdb copy is restricted to in-frame clones and leaves out a portion. The top ten clones hold more than 4% of a sample with 95,000 to 150,000 clones, around 90% of them seen once. Sequences were derived from peripheral blood, sampled on day 0 of AZD1222 vaccination. This receptor was taken from an adult in good health.

The CDR3 loop reads CASSTGGSGELFF. CDR3 sequence (DNA): TGTGCCAGTTCTACAGGGGGCTCCGGGGAGCTGTTTTTT. V and J are TRBV3-1 (or the pseudogene TRBV3-2) and TRBJ2-2, with 9 bases that match TRBD1. Germline trimming cut 9 bases from V and 6 bases from J; bases unmatched to any gene: 5. The germline gives CDR1 LGHDT, CDR2 YNNKEL (reference sequence). This CDR3 is built from 13 residues.